Following are 7 T cell receptor beta chains from one sample sequenced in a study of early T cells in non-severe SARS-CoV-2 infection. TCRdb reprocessed the 5' RACE reads with MiXCR, giving one entry per CDR3 protein. This table has tens of thousands of distinct CDR3 sequences, about 14% appearing once. Input material: whole blood. These TCRs come from an adult who was a healthcare worker with PCR-confirmed SARS-CoV-2 infection or an uninfected control (not recorded which).

This clonotype was seen ten or more times. The rearrangement joins TRBV11-2 to TRBJ2-7; D is unclear. Trimming cost V 2 bases and J 2 bases, with 10 bases left between them. Per the germline V gene, CDR1 is SGHAT and CDR2 is FQNNGV. There are 14 residues in the CDR3. This CDR3 is CASSLSAYAYEQYF. CDR3 coding DNA: TGTGCCAGCAGCTTATCAGCCTATGCCTACGAGCAGTACTTC.

The table lists this clonotype with many counts. The V gene is TRBV6-2 or TRBV6-3, the J gene TRBJ1-5, with 10 bases matching TRBD1. V dropped 6 bases and J dropped 2; count of bases not matched to a gene: 4. The CDR3 consists of 15 residues. Germline V CDR1 and CDR2: MNHEY, SVGEGT. The CDR3 is CASSPTGGGNQPQHF. CDR3 bases: TGTGCCAGCAGCCCGACAGGGGGCGGCAATCAGCCCCAGCATTTT.

This clonotype was recorded many times. The V call is TRBV29-1, the J call TRBJ2-7; D may be TRBD2 (7 bases). V was pared by 5 bases and J by 6 bases, with 17 bases between. The CDR3 is 13 residues long. Germline-derived CDR1 and CDR2 are SQVTM and ANQGSEA. In nucleotides, the CDR3 is TGCAGCGTTCCAGGCATAGGGGGGGCCGAGCAGTACTTC. Amino acid sequence: CSVPGIGGAEQYF.

This clonotype was counted at least ten times. V is TRBV6-2 or TRBV6-3 and J is TRBJ2-1, with 7 positions matching TRBD2. Losses at the gene ends were 7 bases for V and 7 bases for J; bases not matched to a gene: 4. Germline V gene lookup returns CDR1 MNHEY and CDR2 SVGEGT. The CDR3 runs 12 residues. CDR3 loop: CASNLGGNEQFF. The CDR3 bases are TGTGCCAGCAACCTGGGGGGGAATGAGCAGTTCTTC.

This clonotype was counted only a few times. CDR3 sequence: CASRPYGGSNTGELFF. The CDR3 coding sequence is TGCGCCAGCCGCCCTTATGGGGGGTCGAACACCGGGGAGCTGTTTTTT. This chain connects TRBV5-1 to TRBJ2-2, with D maybe TRBD2 (6 bases). The V and J ends lost 7 bases and 0 bases respectively, with 16 bases between them. The CDR3 is 16 residues long. Germline V gene sequence: CDR1 SGHRS, CDR2 YFSETQ.

This clonotype was observed many times. This chain links TRBV7-3 with TRBJ1-1; D unclear. This CDR3 is 13 amino acids long. V was trimmed by 4 bases and J by 1 base, leaving 7 bases between them. The germline V gene has CDR1 SGHTA and CDR2 FQGTGA. CDR3 sequence (DNA): TGTGCCAGCAGCTATCTTCCGAACACTGAAGCTTTCTTT. This translates into CASSYLPNTEAFF.

This clonotype was observed many times. The rearrangement links TRBV7-3 to TRBJ2-1, with D possibly TRBD2 on 6 matching bases. CDR3 length equals 20 residues. Germline assignment: CDR1 SGHTA and CDR2 FQGTGA. V gave up 5 bases and J gave up 1 base, with 27 bases separating them. This CDR3 reads CASSPAPPQTLAPSYNEQFF. CDR3 coding DNA: TGTGCCAGCAGCCCCGCACCCCCACAAACCCTAGCGCCGTCCTACAATGAGCAGTTCTTC.